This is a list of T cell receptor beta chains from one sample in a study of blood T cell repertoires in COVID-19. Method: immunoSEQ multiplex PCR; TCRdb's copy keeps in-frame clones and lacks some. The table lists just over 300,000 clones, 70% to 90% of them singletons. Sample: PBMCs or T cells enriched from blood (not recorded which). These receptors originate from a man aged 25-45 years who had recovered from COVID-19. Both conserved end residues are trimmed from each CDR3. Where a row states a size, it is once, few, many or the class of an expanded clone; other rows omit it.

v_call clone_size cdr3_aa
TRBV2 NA ASRDGVQETQY
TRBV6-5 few ASSPRTGVNQPQH
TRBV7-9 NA ASSLVAGGLDTQY
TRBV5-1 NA ASVSTPGQGSTGELF
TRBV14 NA ASSPTGNTEAF
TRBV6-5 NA ASSYSGDSPLH
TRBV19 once AIKDRGGYGYT
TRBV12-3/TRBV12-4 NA ARRTRGNTIY
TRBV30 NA AWRGGEYGYT
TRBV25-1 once ASSEAGMGFADTQY
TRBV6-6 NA ASSYADGVGYT
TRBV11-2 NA ASSLPGGPQETQY
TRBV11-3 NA ASSVGQNSGNTIY
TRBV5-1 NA ASSFDGYTEAF
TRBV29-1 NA SVGSPTGEGYGYT
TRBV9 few ASSGGGQGSTEAF
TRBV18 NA ASSPGLYGYT
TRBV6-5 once ASSPPRTTGNTIY
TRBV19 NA ASSAPTGVGNSPLH
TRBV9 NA ASSPISGVPTEAF
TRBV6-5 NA ASRFRGAPYEQY
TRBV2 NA ASSEFSGTGNEKLF